Listed below are T cell receptor beta chains from one sample, sequenced in a study of identical twins. TCRdb called the 5' RACE reads again in MiXCR, with one record for every CDR3 protein. The sample contains approximately 890,000 distinct CDR3 sequences, roughly an eighth of which appear only once. Another study also made use of these data, one on yellow fever vaccine responses in identical twins.

The material sequenced was PBMCs. The receptors stem from a young woman in good health. The CDR3 runs from the conserved cysteine through the conserved F or W. A D gene is named only where the DNA matches it firmly. Only some rows state a clone size, as once, few, many or a class for expanded clones.

clone_size	v_call	j_call	d_call	cdr3_nt	cdr3_aa
NA	TRBV6-1	TRBJ1-5	TRBD1	TGTGCCAGCAGTGAAGCTGCCAGACAGGGCTGGGCTCAGCCCCAGCATTTT	CASSEAARQGWAQPQHF
NA	TRBV2	TRBJ2-5	NA	TGTGCCAGCAGTGTGCCAAATCAAGAGACCCAGTACTTC	CASSVPNQETQYF
few	TRBV7-8	TRBJ2-2	TRBD1	TGTGCCAGCAGACCGACCGGGACAGGGTATAACGGGGAGCTGTTTTTT	CASRPTGTGYNGELFF
many	TRBV4-1	TRBJ2-1	NA	TGCGCCAGCAGCCAAGGAGATGGGTCAAGGGAGCAGTTCTTC	CASSQGDGSREQFF
many	TRBV5-1	TRBJ1-5	NA	TGCGCCAGCAGCTTGACAGGGAATAGCAATCAGCCCCAGCATTTT	CASSLTGNSNQPQHF
many	TRBV7-8	TRBJ2-1	TRBD1	TGTGCCAGCAGCTTAGAAGCCAGGGGGTTCTACAATGAGCAGTTCTTC	CASSLEARGFYNEQFF
NA	TRBV12-3/TRBV12-4	TRBJ2-1	NA	TGTGCCAGCAGATTTGGGAGCTCCTACAATGAGCAGTTCTTC	CASRFGSSYNEQFF
NA	TRBV20-1	TRBJ2-2	TRBD2	TGCAGTGCCGCGCCACCTGGCGGGAGGGCCAGCACCAGGGAGCTGTTTTTT	CSAAPPGGRASTRELFF
many	TRBV7-2	TRBJ2-1	TRBD2	TGTGCCAGCAGCTTAGGGTTAGCGGGGGCGGAGCAGTTCTTC	CASSLGLAGAEQFF
NA	TRBV12-3/TRBV12-4	TRBJ2-5	NA	TGTGCCAGCGGTGACTCAGGGAGGGAGACCCAGTACTTC	CASGDSGRETQYF
many	TRBV4-1	TRBJ1-3	NA	TGCGCCAGCAGCCCCGGGCCGTCCTCTGGAAACACCATATATTTT	CASSPGPSSGNTIYF
NA	TRBV3-1	TRBJ2-1	NA	TGTGCCAGCAGTCTCGGAATGGTGGTTGAGCAGTTCTTC	CASSLGMVVEQFF
few	TRBV27	TRBJ2-5	TRBD2	TGTGCCAGCACCGCGACTAGCGGGGCCTCGGGGACCCAGTACTTC	CASTATSGASGTQYF
once	TRBV10-2	TRBJ2-2	NA	TGCGCCAGCCTCGGACCGGGGGCGAAGCTGTTTTTT	CASLGPGAKLFF
NA	TRBV2	TRBJ2-5	NA	TGTGCCAGCAGTGAAGCCGATCAGGCCACCCAAGGCGCGGAGACCCAGTACTTC	CASSEADQATQGAETQYF